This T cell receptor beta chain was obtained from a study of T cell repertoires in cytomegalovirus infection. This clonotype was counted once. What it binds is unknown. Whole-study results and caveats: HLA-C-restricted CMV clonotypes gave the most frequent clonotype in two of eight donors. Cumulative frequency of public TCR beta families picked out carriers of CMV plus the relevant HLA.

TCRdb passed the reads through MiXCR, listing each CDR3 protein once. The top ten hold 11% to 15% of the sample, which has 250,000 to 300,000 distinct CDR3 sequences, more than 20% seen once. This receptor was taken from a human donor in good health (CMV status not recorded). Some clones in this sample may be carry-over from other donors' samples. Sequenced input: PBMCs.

CDR3 sequence: CSVERGHAFF. The CDR3, as DNA: TGCAGCGTTGAACGGGGGCATGCTTTCTTT. The chain combines TRBV29-1 with TRBJ1-1; TRBD1 is a possible D gene (6 bases). The CDR3 length is 10 residues. The V and J ends lost 2 bases and 11 bases respectively, with 9 bases between them. Germline loops: CDR1 SQVTM, CDR2 ANQGSEA.